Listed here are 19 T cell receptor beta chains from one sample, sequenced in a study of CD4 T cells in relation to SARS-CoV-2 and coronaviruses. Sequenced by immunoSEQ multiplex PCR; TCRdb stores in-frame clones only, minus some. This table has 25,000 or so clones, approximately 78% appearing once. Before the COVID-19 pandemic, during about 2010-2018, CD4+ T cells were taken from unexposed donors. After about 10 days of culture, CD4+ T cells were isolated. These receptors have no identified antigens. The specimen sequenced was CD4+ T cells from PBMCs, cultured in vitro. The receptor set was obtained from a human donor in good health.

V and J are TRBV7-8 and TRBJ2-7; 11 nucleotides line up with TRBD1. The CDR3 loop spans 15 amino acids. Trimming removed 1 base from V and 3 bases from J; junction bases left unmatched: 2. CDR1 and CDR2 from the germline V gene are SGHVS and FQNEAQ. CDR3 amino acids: CASSLGTGGGYEQYF. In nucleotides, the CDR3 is TGTGCCAGCAGCTTAGGGACAGGGGGCGGCTACGAGCAGTACTTC.

In nucleotides, the CDR3 is TGTGCCAGCATGGCAGGGGACACTGAAGCTTTCTTT. It specifies CASMAGDTEAFF. The rearrangement joins TRBV3-1 (or the pseudogene TRBV3-2) to TRBJ1-1, with D perhaps TRBD1 (6 bases). V was trimmed by 7 bases and J by 3 bases, leaving 9 bases between them. This CDR3 spans 12 amino acids. Per germline, CDR1 LGHDT and CDR2 YNNKEL (reference sequence).

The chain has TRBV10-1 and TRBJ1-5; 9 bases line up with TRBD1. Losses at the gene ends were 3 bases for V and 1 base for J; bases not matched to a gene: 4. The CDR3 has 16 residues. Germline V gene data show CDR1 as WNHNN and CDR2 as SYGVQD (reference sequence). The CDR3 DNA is TGCGCCAGCAGTGAAGCCGGGACAGGGAGCAATCAGCCCCAGCATTTT. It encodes CASSEAGTGSNQPQHF.

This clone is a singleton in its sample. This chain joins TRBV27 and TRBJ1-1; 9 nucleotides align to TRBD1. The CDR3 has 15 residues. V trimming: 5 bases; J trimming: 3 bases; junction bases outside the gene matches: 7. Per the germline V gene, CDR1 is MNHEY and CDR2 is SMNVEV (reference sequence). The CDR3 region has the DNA TGTGCCAGCAGTCCCGGACAGGGGTGGCACACTGAAGCTTTCTTT. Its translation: CASSPGQGWHTEAFF.

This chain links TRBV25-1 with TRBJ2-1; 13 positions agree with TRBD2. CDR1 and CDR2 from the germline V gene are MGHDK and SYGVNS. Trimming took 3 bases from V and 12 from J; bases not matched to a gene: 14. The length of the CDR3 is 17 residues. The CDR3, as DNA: TGTGCCAGCAGTGAGGCAGGGGGCACCGGACTAGCGGGAGTGCAGTTCTTC. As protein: CASSEAGGTGLAGVQFF.

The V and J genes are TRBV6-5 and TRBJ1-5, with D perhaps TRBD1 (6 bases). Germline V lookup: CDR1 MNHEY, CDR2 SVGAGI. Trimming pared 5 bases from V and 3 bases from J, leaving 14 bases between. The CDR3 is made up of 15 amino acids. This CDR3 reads CASSIQQGANQPQHF. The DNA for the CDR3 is TGTGCCAGCAGTATTCAACAGGGCGCCAATCAGCCCCAGCATTTT.

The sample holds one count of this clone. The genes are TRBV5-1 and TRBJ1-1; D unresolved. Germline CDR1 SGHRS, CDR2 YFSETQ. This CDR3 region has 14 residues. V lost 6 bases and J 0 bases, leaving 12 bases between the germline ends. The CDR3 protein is CASTRDNMNTEAFF. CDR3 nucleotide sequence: TGCGCCAGCACCCGGGATAATATGAACACTGAAGCTTTCTTT.

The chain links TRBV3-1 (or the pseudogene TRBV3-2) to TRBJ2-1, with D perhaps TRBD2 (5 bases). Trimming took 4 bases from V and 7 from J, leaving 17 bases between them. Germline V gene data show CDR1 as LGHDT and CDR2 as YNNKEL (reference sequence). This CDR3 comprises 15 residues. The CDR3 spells CASSLSSDTGNEQFF. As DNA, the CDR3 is TGTGCCAGCAGCCTTAGTAGCGACACTGGGAATGAGCAGTTCTTC.

The CDR3: CASSPQRGRQNTEAFF. The CDR3 nucleotides read TGCGCCAGCAGCCCCCAGCGGGGACGGCAAAACACTGAAGCTTTCTTT. V is TRBV5-1 and J is TRBJ1-1; D is possibly TRBD1 (5 bases). CDR3 length equals 16 residues. Germline values: CDR1 SGHRS, CDR2 YFSETQ. V was trimmed by 4 bases and J by 2 bases, leaving 18 bases between them.

The CDR3 sequence is CASSPRTGSQEQYF. DNA for the CDR3: TGTGCCAGCAGCCCTAGGACAGGGAGTCAGGAGCAGTACTTC. This chain links TRBV28 with TRBJ2-7; 8 bases map to TRBD1. The CDR3 has 14 amino acids. Trimming removed 6 bases from V and 7 bases from J; junction bases left unmatched: 11. Germline V gives CDR1 MDHEN, CDR2 SYDVKM.

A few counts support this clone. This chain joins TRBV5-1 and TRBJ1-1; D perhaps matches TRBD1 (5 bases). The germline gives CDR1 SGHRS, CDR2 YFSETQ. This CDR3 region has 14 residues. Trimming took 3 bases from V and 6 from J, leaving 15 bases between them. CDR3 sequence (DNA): TGCGCCAGCAGCTCCGGGACGCCTACATCTGAAGCTTTCTTT. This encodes CASSSGTPTSEAFF.

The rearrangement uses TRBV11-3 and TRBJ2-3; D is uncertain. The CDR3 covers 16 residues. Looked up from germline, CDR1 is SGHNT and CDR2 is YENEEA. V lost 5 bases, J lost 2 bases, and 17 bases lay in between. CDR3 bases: TGTGCCAGCAGCCCACAGCTGGGCCCAAACACAGATACGCAGTATTTT. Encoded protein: CASSPQLGPNTDTQYF.

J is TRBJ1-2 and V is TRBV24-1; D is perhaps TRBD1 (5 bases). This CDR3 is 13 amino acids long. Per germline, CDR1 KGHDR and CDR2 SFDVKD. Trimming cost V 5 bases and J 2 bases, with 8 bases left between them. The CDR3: CATSGGWNYGYTF. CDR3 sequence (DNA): TGTGCCACCAGTGGGGGCTGGAACTATGGCTACACCTTC.

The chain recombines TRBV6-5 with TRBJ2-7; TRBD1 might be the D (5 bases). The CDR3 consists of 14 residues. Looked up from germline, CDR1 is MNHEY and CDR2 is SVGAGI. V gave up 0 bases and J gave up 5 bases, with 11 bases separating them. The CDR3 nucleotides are TGTGCCAGCAGTTACTCTAGGGGTCCCCACGAGCAGTACTTC. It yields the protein CASSYSRGPHEQYF.

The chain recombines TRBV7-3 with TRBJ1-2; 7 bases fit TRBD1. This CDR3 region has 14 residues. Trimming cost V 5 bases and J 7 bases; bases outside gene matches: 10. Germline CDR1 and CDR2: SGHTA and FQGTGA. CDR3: CASSRTGDIGGYTF. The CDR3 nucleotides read TGTGCCAGCAGCCGAACAGGGGATATAGGTGGCTACACCTTC.

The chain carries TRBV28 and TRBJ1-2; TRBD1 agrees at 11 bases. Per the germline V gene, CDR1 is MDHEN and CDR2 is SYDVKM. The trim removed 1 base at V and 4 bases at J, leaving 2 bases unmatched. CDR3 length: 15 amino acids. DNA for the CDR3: TGTGCCAGCAGTTTATACGGGACAGGGGGCTATGGCTACACCTTC. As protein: CASSLYGTGGYGYTF.

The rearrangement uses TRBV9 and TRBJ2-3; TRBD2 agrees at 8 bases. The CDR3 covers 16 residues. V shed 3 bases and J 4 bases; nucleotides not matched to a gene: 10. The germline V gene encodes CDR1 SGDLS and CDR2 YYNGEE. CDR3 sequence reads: CASSAPGLGGSDTQYF. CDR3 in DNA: TGTGCCAGCAGCGCACCGGGACTAGGAGGATCAGATACGCAGTATTTT.

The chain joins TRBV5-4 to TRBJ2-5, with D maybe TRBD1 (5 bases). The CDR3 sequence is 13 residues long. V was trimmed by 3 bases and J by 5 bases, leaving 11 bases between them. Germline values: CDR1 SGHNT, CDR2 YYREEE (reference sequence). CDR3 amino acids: CASSSQGEETQYF. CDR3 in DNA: TGTGCCAGCAGCTCCCAGGGTGAGGAGACCCAGTACTTC.

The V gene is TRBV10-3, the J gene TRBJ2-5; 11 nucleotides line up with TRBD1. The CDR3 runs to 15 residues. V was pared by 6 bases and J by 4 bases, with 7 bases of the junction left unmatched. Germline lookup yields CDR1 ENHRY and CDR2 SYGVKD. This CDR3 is CAISVGTGGGETQYF. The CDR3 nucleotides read TGTGCCATCAGCGTCGGGACAGGGGGAGGAGAGACCCAGTACTTC.